This T cell receptor (beta chain) was obtained from a study of graft-versus-host responses after intestinal transplantation. Study conclusions and caveats: Present in recipient marrow, GvH clones included some that appeared first in ileum or blood.

Produced via immunoSEQ multiplex PCR; TCRdb's table is partial and in-frame only. The data show 23,000 or so clones, about 33% seen once. Germline values: CDR1 SGHAT, CDR2 FQNNGV. This CDR3 spans 14 amino acids. V shed 1 base, J shed 2 bases, and the junction held 2 bases outside the gene matches. This clone was seen a few times. The authors plated around 200,000 CFSE-labeled responder cells with around 200,000 irradiated, violet-dye-labeled stimulator cells. The origin of this receptor is a human patient who received an intestinal transplant. The sequencing here drew on alloreactive CD8+ T cells from a mixed lymphocyte reaction culture, taken before intestinal transplant. Subset meaning: CFSE-low proliferating T cells sorted from roughly 6-day pre-transplant mixed lymphocyte reaction (GvH or HvG direction). This sequence joins TRBV11-2 and TRBJ2-7; 7 bases line up with TRBD2. The CDR3 sequence: CASSLVAGTYEQYF. The CDR3 DNA is TGTGCCAGCAGCTTAGTAGCGGGCACCTACGAGCAGTACTTC.